The next 21 T cell receptor beta chains were all read from a single sample in a study of cytotoxic CD8 clonotypes in ibrutinib-treated CLL. Clones were sequenced by immunoSEQ multiplex PCR, and TCRdb holds only the in-frame ones, with some missing. The table records approximately 150,000 clones, under 85% of them present only once. This sample comprised PBMCs, obtained after 24 months of ibrutinib treatment. Receptors were obtained from a human donor with chronic lymphocytic leukemia.

J is TRBJ2-3 and V is TRBV7-3, with 15 bases matching TRBD2. Germline CDR1 reads SGHTA; CDR2 reads FQGTGA. Trimming removed 5 bases from V and 2 bases from J; junction bases left unmatched: 2. This CDR3 comprises 16 residues. The CDR3 spells CASSRTSGGATDTQYF. For the CDR3, the DNA is TGTGCCAGCAGCCGGACTAGCGGGGGGGCCACAGATACGCAGTATTTT.

J is TRBJ2-7 and V is TRBV6-5; D possibly uses TRBD1 or TRBD2 (6 bases each). The length of the CDR3 is 14 residues. V shed 8 bases and J shed 3 bases, with 17 bases lying between them. Germline V gene lookup returns CDR1 MNHEY and CDR2 SVGAGI. The CDR3 loop reads CASWGAEYNYEQYF. The CDR3 nucleotides are TGTGCCAGCTGGGGGGCGGAATATAACTACGAGCAGTACTTC.

This clone was seen only once. Other DNA sequences in this sample translate to the same CDR3. The chain joins TRBV6-6 to TRBJ2-2; 10 bases agree with TRBD1. V shed 5 bases and J 4 bases; nucleotides not matched to a gene: 1. The CDR3 consists of 14 residues. The germline gives CDR1 MNHNY, CDR2 SVGAGI (reference sequence). This CDR3 reads CASSRDRGTGELFF. The CDR3 region has the DNA TGTGCCAGCAGTAGGGACAGGGGCACCGGGGAGCTGTTTTTT.

This clone was recorded a few times. This rearrangement joins TRBV27 to TRBJ1-5; a possible D gene is TRBD1 (5 bases). Germline CDR1 and CDR2: MNHEY and SMNVEV (reference sequence). The CDR3 runs to 14 residues. The V end was cut by 6 bases, the J end by 2 bases, with 11 bases between. The CDR3 loop is CASSLKQGNQPQHF. CDR3 DNA sequence: TGTGCCAGCAGCCTGAAACAGGGCAATCAGCCCCAGCATTTT.

The J gene is TRBJ2-5, the V gene TRBV7-3, with 10 positions matching TRBD1. The CDR3 has 16 amino acids. In germline, CDR1 is SGHTA, CDR2 FQGTGA. Trimming cost V 1 base and J 4 bases; bases outside gene matches: 6. The CDR3, as DNA: TGTGCCAGCAGCTTAAAGGGCGGGACAGGGGTAGAGACCCAGTACTTC. This sequence encodes CASSLKGGTGVETQYF.

This clone occurred many times. The chain employs TRBV4-1 and TRBJ1-5; unclear D gene. The CDR3 spans 16 residues. CDR1 and CDR2 from the germline V gene are MGHRA and YSYEKL. Between the trimmed V and J ends, which lost 1 base and 0 bases, there was a span of 10 bases. CDR3 nucleotides: TGCGCCAGCAGCCAAGGGTTTTCAAATAGCAATCAGCCCCAGCATTTT. Translation: CASSQGFSNSNQPQHF.

The chain employs TRBV19 and TRBJ1-1, with 12 bases that match TRBD1. The CDR3 has 17 residues. After removal of 9 bases from V and 3 bases from J, the junction contained 14 bases not matched to a gene. Germline V gene sequence: CDR1 LNHDA, CDR2 SQIVND (reference sequence). For the CDR3, the DNA is TGTGCCAGCCGACCCGGGACAGGGGGCAGAAAGGACACTGAAGCTTTCTTT. This sequence encodes CASRPGTGGRKDTEAFF.

This clone was seen ten or more times. This chain uses TRBV19 with TRBJ1-5, with D tentatively TRBD1 (5 bases). Germline lookup yields CDR1 LNHDA and CDR2 SQIVND (reference sequence). This CDR3 region has 14 residues. The ends were cut back, 3 bases at V and 4 bases at J, with 10 bases in the middle. CDR3 sequence: CASSMGRWNQPQHF. Written as DNA, the CDR3 is TGTGCCAGTAGTATGGGGCGCTGGAATCAGCCCCAGCATTTT.

A single count supports this clone. The rearrangement links TRBV5-1 to TRBJ2-7; D is tentatively TRBD1 or TRBD2 (7 bases each). The CDR3 runs 16 residues. Trimming stripped 0 bases from V and 1 base from J, with 14 bases between. Germline lookup yields CDR1 SGHRS and CDR2 YFSETQ. Here the CDR3 DNA reads TGCGCCAGCAGCTTGGCCTCGGGGGGACAGTCCTACGAGCAGTACTTC. Translated: CASSLASGGQSYEQYF.

This chain links TRBV4-2 with TRBJ1-3; 7 positions match TRBD1. Unmatched junction bases numbered 9, after V lost 1 base and J lost 3 bases. This CDR3 is built from 17 residues. Germline CDR1 and CDR2: LGHNA and YNFKEQ. The CDR3 protein is CASSQGPGGLIGNTIYF. CDR3 nucleotide sequence: TGTGCCAGCAGCCAAGGGCCAGGGGGGTTGATTGGAAACACCATATATTTT.

This chain joins TRBV30 and TRBJ2-1; D might be TRBD2 (6 bases). Per germline, CDR1 GTSNPN and CDR2 SVGIG (reference sequence). The CDR3 is 15 residues long. Trimming shortened V by 5 bases and J by 5 bases, and 19 bases separated the two germline ends. The CDR3 DNA follows: TGTGCCTGGGCCCTGGGGGGAAAGGGGAACAATGAGCAGTTCTTC. Amino acids: CAWALGGKGNNEQFF.

The CDR3 sequence: CASSKGASGANVLTF. The CDR3, as DNA: TGTGCCAGCAGTAAGGGGGCATCTGGGGCCAACGTCCTGACTTTC. The chain employs TRBV28 and TRBJ2-6, with TRBD1 matching 7 bases. The CDR3 sequence is 15 residues long. The germline CDR1 and CDR2 sequences are MDHEN and SYDVKM. The J segment lost 1 base and the V segment lost 5 bases, leaving 2 bases of the junction unmatched.

The chain is built from TRBV9 and TRBJ2-1, with a tentative D call TRBD1 (6 bases). Per the germline V gene, CDR1 is SGDLS and CDR2 is YYNGEE. This CDR3 is built from 15 residues. V lost 5 bases and J 1 base, leaving 13 bases between the germline ends. CDR3 region: CASSAQGMSYNEQFF. CDR3 DNA: TGTGCCAGCAGTGCTCAGGGGATGTCCTACAATGAGCAGTTCTTC. Variable domain in full (rest from reference TRBV9 and TRBJ2-1): DSGVTQTPKHLITATGQRVTLRCSPRSGDLSVYWYQQSLDQGLQFLIQYYNGEERAKGNILERFSAQQFPDLHSELNLSSLELGDSALYFCASSAQGMSYNEQFFGPGTRLTVL.

This chain links TRBV6-5 with TRBJ1-3; 9 nucleotides match TRBD1. The germline gives CDR1 MNHEY, CDR2 SVGAGI. CDR3 length: 15 residues. V lost 6 bases and J lost 1; bases outside the gene matches: 4. The DNA of the CDR3 is TGTGCCAGCAGGACGGACAGGGGATCTGGAAACACCATATATTTT. It translates to CASRTDRGSGNTIYF.

V and J are TRBV18 and TRBJ2-2; TRBD2 aligns across 8 bases. Germline CDR1 and CDR2: KGHSH and LQKENI. The CDR3 is 15 residues long. Unmatched junction bases numbered 7, after V lost 6 bases and J lost 4 bases. The CDR3 here is CASSLRGGATGELFF. The CDR3 nucleotides are TGTGCCAGCTCGCTTCGGGGGGGAGCCACCGGGGAGCTGTTTTTT.

This chain connects TRBV9 to TRBJ1-6; D gene uncertain. Germline values: CDR1 SGDLS, CDR2 YYNGEE. The CDR3 is 12 amino acids. V lost 0 bases and J 5 bases, leaving 0 bases between the germline ends. The CDR3 DNA reads TGTGCCAGCAGCGTAGATAATTCACCCCTCCACTTT. It encodes CASSVDNSPLHF.

V usage is TRBV7-9 and J usage is TRBJ1-1, with a tentative D call TRBD1 (5 bases). V lost 7 bases and J 5 bases, leaving 14 bases between the germline ends. Germline-derived CDR1 and CDR2 are SEHNR and FQNEAQ (reference sequence). The CDR3 is made up of 13 amino acids. The CDR3 sequence: CASTSTQGTEAFF. As DNA, the CDR3 is TGTGCCAGCACCTCAACGCAGGGTACTGAAGCTTTCTTT. The complete variable domain, with remaining parts taken from reference TRBV7-9 and TRBJ1-1, reads DTGVSQNPRHKITKRGQNVTFRCDPISEHNRLYWYRQTLGQGPEFLTYFQNEAQLEKSRLLSDRFSAERPKGSFSTLEIQRTEQGDSAMYLCASTSTQGTEAFFGQGTRLTVV.

In this sample, this clone turned up a few times. V and J are TRBV10-2 and TRBJ2-1, with 7 bases matching TRBD2. The CDR3 extends over 15 amino acids. Trimming took 0 bases from V and 4 from J; bases not matched to a gene: 3. Germline V CDR1 and CDR2: WSHSY, SAAADI. CDR3 in DNA: TGCGCCAGCAGTGAGTCACTAGCGAATTACAATGAGCAGTTCTTC. Amino acids: CASSESLANYNEQFF.

This chain joins TRBV6-5 and TRBJ2-7; 13 bases line up with TRBD2. CDR3 length: 15 amino acids. CDR1 MNHEY and CDR2 SVGAGI come from the germline V gene. J lost 4 bases, V lost 5 bases, and 5 bases had no gene match. CDR3 loop: CASSRTSGSSYEQYF. The CDR3 region has the DNA TGTGCCAGCAGTCGGACTAGCGGGAGCAGTTACGAGCAGTACTTC.

This chain links TRBV11-3 with TRBJ2-7; a weak D match, TRBD2 (6 bases). The CDR3 is made up of 15 amino acids. V was pared by 5 bases and J by 0 bases, with 14 bases between. Germline V lookup: CDR1 SGHNT, CDR2 YENEEA. CDR3 in DNA: TGTGCCAGCAGCGCCTCGGGAGCGGACTCCTACGAGCAGTACTTC. This codes for CASSASGADSYEQYF.

This chain uses TRBV21-1 with TRBJ1-2; TRBD1 is taken as the D call from the table, unchecked against the DNA. TRBV21-1 is a listed pseudogene. The length of the CDR3 is 14 residues. The CDR3 coding sequence is TGTGCCAGCAGCGGACAGGGGAGTCACTATGGCTACACCTTC. This encodes CASSGQGSHYGYTF.